This TCR beta chain stems from a study of blood T cell repertoires in COVID-19. Using immunoSEQ multiplex PCR, the repertoire was profiled, and TCRdb retains in-frame clones only, with some absent. The sample lists over 250,000 clones; over 75% were seen once. The CDR3 length is 15 residues. From germline, CDR1 is SGHNT and CDR2 YYREEE (reference sequence). V lost 4 bases to trimming and J lost 3 bases; unmatched junction nucleotides: 8. The V call is TRBV5-4, the J call TRBJ1-2; the match to TRBD1 covers 8 bases. This receptor was taken from a human donor in a cohort sampled during active COVID-19. Sequenced sample: peripheral blood. CDR3 nucleotide sequence: TGTGCCAGCAGCCCACGGACAGGGATGGACTATGGCTACACCTTC. As protein: CASSPRTGMDYGYTF. Together with reference TRBV5-4 and TRBJ1-2, the CDR3 gives the full variable domain: ETGVTQSPTHLIKTRGQQVTLRCSSQSGHNTVSWYQQALGQGPQFIFQYYREEENGRGNFPPRFSGLQFPNYSSELNVNALELDDSALYLCASSPRTGMDYGYTFGSGTRLTVV.